The rows below give T cell receptor beta chains drawn from one sample of a study of T-cell memory formation after mild COVID-19. TCRdb ran MiXCR on the 5' RACE reads and lists one entry per CDR3 protein. The sample has 100,000 to 150,000 distinct CDR3 sequences, around 15% seen once. Material for sequencing was PBMCs or a T cell subset sorted from them (not recorded which). All receptors derive from a young man who had mild COVID-19 (a few samples of this study predate the infection). Cell type and time point are not known. The CDR3 runs from the conserved cysteine through the conserved F or W. The D gene is left open where the match is weak. The size of a clone is reported for some rows only, either as once, few or many, or as a class for expanded clones.

>TRBD1|few|TRBJ1-4|TRBV2
CAGGSLDRALLFF
TGTGCCGGCGGCAGCCTCGACAGGGCATTACTGTTTTTT
>.|many|TRBJ2-5|TRBV3-1
CASSRGDQETQYF
TGTGCCAGCAGCCGGGGGGATCAAGAGACCCAGTACTTC
>.|.|TRBJ1-1|TRBV29-1
CSVATRGGTEAFF
TGCAGCGTAGCTACCCGGGGGGGAACTGAAGCTTTCTTT
>TRBD2|few|TRBJ2-6|TRBV9
CASSAGLELWRANVLTF
TGTGCCAGCAGCGCCGGACTAGAGCTCTGGAGGGCCAACGTCCTGACTTTC
>TRBD1|.|TRBJ1-1|TRBV7-9
CASSFPGGGRDTEAFF
TGTGCCAGCAGCTTCCCAGGAGGGGGCCGGGACACTGAAGCTTTCTTT
>.|.|TRBJ2-3|TRBV7-9
CASSRTGSDTQYF
TGTGCCAGCAGCCGGACTGGGTCAGATACGCAGTATTTT
>.|.|TRBJ2-5|TRBV5-4
CASSQGWEQETQYF
TGTGCCAGCAGCCAGGGTTGGGAGCAAGAGACCCAGTACTTC
>.|.|TRBJ1-6|TRBV7-2
CASSLQGIDSPLHF
TGTGCCAGCAGCTTACAGGGGATAGATTCACCCCTCCACTTT
>.|few|TRBJ2-1|TRBV5-1
CASIELGGPNEQFF
TGCGCCAGCATCGAACTAGGGGGGCCCAATGAGCAGTTCTTC
>.|few|TRBJ2-7|TRBV27
CASSLRIGQGGEQYF
TGTGCCAGCAGCTTAAGGATCGGACAGGGAGGGGAGCAGTACTTC
>.|.|TRBJ2-2|TRBV21-1
CASSKSRQGGTGELFF
TGTGCCAGCAGCAAAAGCAGACAGGGCGGCACCGGGGAGCTGTTTTTT
>TRBD1|.|TRBJ1-5|TRBV24-1
CATSDSGTGPFGQPQHF
TGTGCCACCAGTGATTCCGGGACAGGGCCCTTTGGCCAGCCCCAGCATTTT
>.|few|TRBJ2-7|TRBV30
CAWTVGSSYEQYF
TGTGCCTGGACTGTGGGGAGCTCCTACGAGCAGTACTTC
>TRBD1|.|TRBJ2-3|TRBV5-1
CASCDRDSHTDTQYF
TGCGCCAGCTGCGACCGGGACAGCCACACAGATACGCAGTATTTT
>TRBD1|.|TRBJ1-1|TRBV20-1
CSARRQGDTEAFF
TGCAGTGCTAGGCGACAGGGGGACACTGAAGCTTTCTTT